The present T cell receptor delta chain was sequenced within a study of delta chains in infants with herpesvirus infections. A remark on this clone: Antigen: not known.

Study results and caveats: The study lacked race- and environment-matched controls and was small. Later infection age appeared linked to lower public-clonotype frequency among Vdelta1 cells.

TCR cDNA was made from PBMC RNA with gamma- and delta-chain-specific primers. With CATT, TCRdb re-called clones from the RT-PCR reads. Of 640 or so delta-chain clones in the sample, about 47% are singletons; the top ten hold approximately 22%. The length of the CDR3 is 20 residues. Trimming cost V 2 bases and J 0 bases, with 25 bases left between them. CDR1 TSWWSYY and CDR2 QGS come from the germline V gene. The specimen was peripheral blood, collected at time point 1 of longitudinal follow-up. This sequence was found in a human donor who was a Ugandan infant, either HIV-exposed or HIV-unexposed (not recorded which). The J gene is TRDJ1, the V gene TRDV1, with D perhaps matching TRDD3 (6 bases). DNA of the CDR3: TGTGCTCTTGGGGAAATTTGGACGGGGAAGAGGGATAGTTACACCGATAAACTCATCTTT. Its protein is CALGEIWTGKRDSYTDKLIF.